Sequencing of this T cell receptor (beta chain) was carried out in a study of glioma-infiltrating T cells. Study as a whole: Glioblastomas were WHO grade IV, sampled at first diagnosis; low-grade were grade II.

Note on this clonotype: Its matching antigen is unknown.

The iRepertoire nested amplicon-rescue multiplex PCR amplified TCR alpha and beta CDR3s from RNA. MiXCR, run by TCRdb on the multiplex PCR reads, gives a single entry per CDR3 protein. The table has a few hundred thousand distinct CDR3 sequences, roughly two fifths seen once; the top ten hold around 12%. Germline V lookup: CDR1 MNHNY, CDR2 SVGAGI (reference sequence). The CDR3 runs to 18 residues. V lost 7 bases to trimming and J lost 0 bases, with 24 bases between them. Study-wide results and limits: Shared blood CDR3 signature motifs marked patients with low tissue-blood divergence.

The chain carries TRBV6-6 and TRBJ1-1; D unclear. Sequencing input: glioma tissue, nonneoplastic brain tissue, or PBMCs (not recorded which). This sequence originates from a human donor with low-grade glioma or glioblastoma, undergoing nonglioma brain surgery, or in good health (not recorded which). The CDR3 DNA reads TGTGCCAGCACCCCAAGCTGGTTAACGGTCCACATGAACACTGAAGCTTTCTTT. Its protein is CASTPSWLTVHMNTEAFF.